This TCR beta chain was obtained from a study of cytomegalovirus exposure and HLA in healthy donors. The assay was immunoSEQ multiplex PCR, and TCRdb's table has in-frame clones only and misses some. The table has more than 85,000 clones, over 75% seen once. The junction had 9 bases not matched to a gene; V was cut back by 3 bases and J by 1 base. The germline gives CDR1 SGHRS, CDR2 YFSETQ. The CDR3 has 17 amino acids. Sequencing was carried out using PBMCs. The chain couples TRBV5-1 to TRBJ2-1; 8 bases agree with TRBD2. The TCR originated in a woman aged 25 to 39 in good health and CMV-seropositive. CDR3 bases: TGCGCCAGCAGCTCCCTTTTGGCGGGAGGATCCTACAATGAGCAGTTCTTC. Translation gives CASSSLLAGGSYNEQFF.